These 11 T cell receptor beta chains were all obtained from the same sample, sequenced in a study of blood T cell repertoires in COVID-19. Sequencing was performed with immunoSEQ multiplex PCR; in TCRdb, only in-frame clones are kept and a portion is missing. The sample yields some 200,000 clones, 88% seen once. Sequencing was carried out using peripheral blood. The receptor set was obtained from a man in his late teens or twenties with active or convalescent COVID-19.

The table lists this clone with a count of one. This sequence joins TRBV9 and TRBJ1-2; TRBD1 is a possible D gene (6 bases). Trimming removed 4 bases from V and 1 base from J, with 8 bases in between. CDR1 and CDR2 (germline): SGDLS, YYNGEE. The CDR3 loop spans 13 amino acids. CDR3: CASSWDINYGYTF. The DNA of the CDR3 is TGTGCCAGCAGCTGGGACATTAACTATGGCTACACCTTC. Supplemented by reference TRBV9 and TRBJ1-2, the full variable domain reads DSGVTQTPKHLITATGQRVTLRCSPRSGDLSVYWYQQSLDQGLQFLIQYYNGEERAKGNILERFSAQQFPDLHSELNLSSLELGDSALYFCASSWDINYGYTFGSGTRLTVV.

The rearrangement links TRBV6-5 to TRBJ2-2; maybe TRBD1 (5 bases). The CDR3 length is 13 residues. V shed 2 bases and J shed 6 bases, with 7 bases lying between them. Per the germline V gene, CDR1 is MNHEY and CDR2 is SVGAGI. The CDR3 region is CASSYQGPGELFF. The CDR3 DNA is TGTGCCAGCAGTTACCAGGGTCCCGGGGAGCTGTTTTTT.

The rearrangement links TRBV7-8 to TRBJ2-7; 10 positions match TRBD2. V was clipped by 4 bases and J by 5 bases; unmatched bases: 8. This CDR3 has 15 amino acids. CDR1 is SGHVS and CDR2 is FQNEAQ in the germline V gene. CDR3 loop: CASSYMTSGLDEQYF. Written as DNA, the CDR3 is TGTGCCAGCAGCTACATGACTAGCGGGCTCGACGAGCAGTACTTC.

This chain links TRBV6-5 with TRBJ1-1; D may be TRBD1 (6 bases). Germline V gene data show CDR1 as MNHEY and CDR2 as SVGAGI. V gave up 2 bases and J gave up 6 bases, with 16 bases separating them. CDR3 length: 15 residues. DNA of the CDR3: TGTGCCAGCAGTTACCCCAGCGGGGGCTCGGCTGAAGCTTTCTTT. This translates into CASSYPSGGSAEAFF.

V is TRBV19 and J is TRBJ2-6, with unresolved D. From germline, CDR1 is LNHDA and CDR2 SQIVND (reference sequence). V was clipped by 7 bases and J by 1 base, with 8 bases between them. The CDR3 spans 14 residues. The CDR3 region has the DNA TGTGCCAGTACGTTGTATTCTGGGGCCAACGTCCTGACTTTC. This codes for CASTLYSGANVLTF.

The chain recombines TRBV3-1 (or the pseudogene TRBV3-2) with TRBJ2-2; D gene unclear. V dropped 4 bases and J dropped 7 bases, with 13 bases sitting between them. The CDR3 runs 14 residues. The V gene's germline CDR1 is LGHDT and CDR2 YNNKEL (reference sequence). CDR3 sequence (DNA): TGTGCCAGCAGCCCTCGTTCGGGTGACGGGGAGCTGTTTTTT. This sequence encodes CASSPRSGDGELFF.

V and J are TRBV9 and TRBJ2-5; 13 bases align to TRBD2. The germline V gene encodes CDR1 SGDLS and CDR2 YYNGEE. V lost 4 bases and J lost 8; bases outside the gene matches: 11. The CDR3 is 16 amino acids. CDR3 region: CASSSRLAGGLGTQYF. In DNA form, the CDR3 reads TGTGCCAGCAGCTCTAGACTAGCGGGAGGACTTGGTACCCAGTACTTC.

The chain couples TRBV18 to TRBJ1-2, with a weak D call TRBD1 (6 bases). Trimming stripped 3 bases from V and 3 bases from J, with 17 bases between. CDR3 length: 16 amino acids. Germline V CDR1 and CDR2: KGHSH, LQKENI. The CDR3 loop is CASSPVGGAEHYGYTF. CDR3 nucleotides: TGTGCCAGCTCACCGGTGGGGGGGGCAGAGCACTATGGCTACACCTTC.

V and J are TRBV18 and TRBJ1-1, with D unclear. The ends were cut back, 0 bases at V and 4 bases at J, with 12 bases in the middle. This CDR3 is 15 amino acids long. Germline V gives CDR1 KGHSH, CDR2 LQKENI. The CDR3 loop is CASSPPGLPVTEAFF. The CDR3 nucleotides are TGTGCCAGCTCACCACCCGGACTCCCTGTCACTGAAGCTTTCTTT.

V is TRBV6-6 and J is TRBJ1-1; D may be TRBD1 (5 bases). The CDR3 has 15 residues. Trimming cost V 4 bases and J 7 bases, with 19 bases left between them. Germline CDR1 reads MNHNY; CDR2 reads SVGAGI (reference sequence). CDR3 amino acids: CASSSPSGDRSEAFF. As DNA, the CDR3 is TGTGCCAGCAGTTCCCCCTCGGGGGACCGGAGTGAAGCTTTCTTT.

This clone appeared a few times. The chain couples TRBV28 to TRBJ2-7, with 9 positions matching TRBD2. The germline CDR1 and CDR2 sequences are MDHEN and SYDVKM. The CDR3 length is 12 residues. Trimming removed 8 bases from V and 2 bases from J; junction bases left unmatched: 1. The CDR3 reads CASQRGAYEQYF. CDR3 DNA: TGTGCCAGCCAGCGGGGGGCCTACGAGCAGTACTTC.